These 28 T cell receptor beta chains share one sample of origin, sequenced in a study of T cell repertoires in ileal Crohn's disease. Profiling relied on immunoSEQ multiplex PCR, and the TCRdb table lists in-frame clones only, not all of them. Of more than 15,000 clones in the sample, about 80% are singletons; the top ten hold approximately 3.9%. Noted time point: inflamed ileum from the surgical specimen. The material sequenced was ileal tissue. The source of these receptors is an adult with Crohn's disease.

This chain joins TRBV20-1 and TRBJ2-7; TRBD2 might be the D (5 bases). This CDR3 region has 11 residues. Trimming removed 5 bases at V and 5 bases at J, with 10 bases between. CDR1 and CDR2 from the germline V gene are DFQATT and SNEGSKA (reference sequence). The CDR3 sequence: CSALLGNEQYF. CDR3 DNA sequence: TGCAGTGCTCTGCTCGGGAACGAGCAGTACTTC.

This chain joins TRBV11-2 and TRBJ2-5; 9 nucleotides match TRBD1. Per germline, CDR1 SGHAT and CDR2 FQNNGV. The CDR3 extends over 15 amino acids. The V gene end was trimmed by 5 bases and the J gene end by 5 bases; junction bases not matched to a gene: 9. The CDR3 region has the DNA TGTGCCAGCAGCGTCGGACAGGGGCATATTGAGACCCAGTACTTC. It yields the protein CASSVGQGHIETQYF. Supplemented by reference TRBV11-2 and TRBJ2-5, the full variable domain reads EAGVAQSPRYKIIEKRQSVAFWCNPISGHATLYWYQQILGQGPKLLIQFQNNGVVDDSQLPKDRFSAERLKGVDSTLKIQPAKLEDSAVYLCASSVGQGHIETQYFGPGTRLLVL.

The rearrangement uses TRBV29-1 and TRBJ1-2, with 7 nucleotides matching TRBD1. This CDR3 is 13 amino acids long. The trim removed 6 bases at V and 0 bases at J, leaving 4 bases unmatched. CDR1 and CDR2 from the germline V gene are SQVTM and ANQGSEA. The CDR3 here is CSVGQNPNYGYTF. The CDR3 DNA reads as TGCAGCGTGGGACAGAACCCTAACTATGGCTACACCTTC.

The chain joins TRBV7-2 to TRBJ1-1, with 11 nucleotides matching TRBD1. The CDR3 length is 14 residues. Germline V lookup: CDR1 SGHTA, CDR2 FQGNSA. V lost 5 bases, J lost 5 bases, and 4 bases stayed unmatched. CDR3 protein: CASSTGQGGTEAFF. The CDR3 DNA is TGTGCCAGCAGCACGGGACAGGGGGGAACTGAAGCTTTCTTT.

This rearrangement joins TRBV6-6 to TRBJ2-3; tentatively, D is TRBD2 (6 bases). Per germline, CDR1 MNHNY and CDR2 SVGAGI (reference sequence). V was pared by 2 bases and J by 2 bases, with 14 bases between. This CDR3 has 16 residues. CDR3 DNA: TGTGCCAGCAGTTACCCTGTAGCGGCCTTCACAGATACGCAGTATTTT. Its translation is CASSYPVAAFTDTQYF.

In its sample, this clone was seen once. The V call is TRBV2, the J call TRBJ2-7; D unresolved. Trimming shortened V by 6 bases and J by 6 bases, and 18 bases separated the two germline ends. This CDR3 has 14 residues. The germline V gene encodes CDR1 SNHLY and CDR2 FYNNEI. CDR3 coding DNA: TGTGCCAGCAGCCCCTACGGGCCCCGCGGCGAGCAGTACTTC. Translating it yields CASSPYGPRGEQYF.

This chain joins TRBV6-5 and TRBJ2-5, with D possibly being TRBD1 (5 bases). The CDR3 sequence is 15 residues long. Germline CDR1 MNHEY, CDR2 SVGAGI. V was clipped by 0 bases and J by 5 bases, with 13 bases between them. In DNA form, the CDR3 reads TGTGCCAGCAGTTACTCGTTTCTAGGGGCGGAGACCCAGTACTTC. Residues: CASSYSFLGAETQYF.

The V call is TRBV28, the J call TRBJ2-5; D unresolved. CDR3 length: 15 amino acids. Per the germline V gene, CDR1 is MDHEN and CDR2 is SYDVKM. V lost 4 bases to trimming and J lost 0 bases, with 12 bases between them. The CDR3 here is CASSSPHEYQETQYF. The CDR3 DNA reads as TGTGCCAGCAGTTCCCCACACGAGTACCAAGAGACCCAGTACTTC. Combining the CDR3 with reference TRBV28 and TRBJ2-5 gives the whole variable domain DVKVTQSSRYLVKRTGEKVFLECVQDMDHENMFWYRQDPGLGLRLIYFSYDVKMKEKGDIPEGYSVSREKKERFSLILESASTNQTSMYLCASSSPHEYQETQYFGPGTRLLVL.

This clone has just a few counts. This sequence joins TRBV18 and TRBJ2-1; no reliable D call. Germline V gene lookup returns CDR1 KGHSH and CDR2 LQKENI. The V and J ends lost 3 bases and 10 bases respectively, with 10 bases between them. There are 12 residues in the CDR3. CDR3 residues: CASSPGGSEQFF. DNA for the CDR3: TGTGCCAGCTCACCGGGCGGCAGCGAGCAGTTCTTC.

There are a few counts of this clone. This chain connects TRBV11-1 to TRBJ2-5, with 16 bases aligning to TRBD2. This CDR3 has 17 amino acids. V gave up 5 bases and J gave up 5 bases; unmatched junction bases: 8. Germline CDR1 is SGHAT and CDR2 is FQDESV (reference sequence). CDR3 loop: CASSAGTSGGARETQYF. The DNA of the CDR3 is TGTGCCAGCAGCGCGGGGACTAGCGGGGGGGCCCGGGAGACCCAGTACTTC.

The chain links TRBV9 to TRBJ2-1; D possibly uses TRBD1 or TRBD2 (5 bases each). Between the trimmed V and J ends, which lost 4 bases and 0 bases, there was a span of 17 bases. Germline CDR1 reads SGDLS; CDR2 reads YYNGEE. The CDR3 loop spans 17 amino acids. The CDR3 nucleotides read TGTGCCAGCAGCTCTGGGGACGCCTACACCTCCTACAATGAGCAGTTCTTC. Its translation: CASSSGDAYTSYNEQFF.

The chain recombines TRBV19 with TRBJ2-7, with 8 bases identical to TRBD2. The J segment lost 2 bases and the V segment lost 3 bases, leaving 0 bases of the junction unmatched. Germline assignment: CDR1 LNHDA and CDR2 SQIVND (reference sequence). CDR3 size: 13 residues. In nucleotides, the CDR3 is TGTGCCAGTAGTATCGGGGGGGCCTACGAGCAGTACTTC. The encoded protein is CASSIGGAYEQYF. The full variable domain, its missing parts supplied by reference TRBV19 and TRBJ2-7, is DGGITQSPKYLFRKEGQNVTLSCEQNLNHDAMYWYRQDPGQGLRLIYYSQIVNDFQKGDIAEGYSVSREKKESFPLTVTSAQKNPTAFYLCASSIGGAYEQYFGPGTRLTVT.

The V call is TRBV10-2, the J call TRBJ1-1; no reliable D call. Trimming shortened V by 3 bases and J by 1 base, and 3 bases separated the two germline ends. The germline CDR1 and CDR2 sequences are WSHSY and SAAADI. The CDR3 sequence is 12 residues long. The CDR3 nucleotides read TGCGCCAGCAGTGACACGAACACTGAAGCTTTCTTT. This gives the protein CASSDTNTEAFF.

The chain is built from TRBV5-6 and TRBJ2-5; TRBD2 is a possible D gene (6 bases). Germline values: CDR1 SGHDT, CDR2 YYEEEE. Trimming took 4 bases from V and 5 from J, leaving 18 bases between them. CDR3 length: 15 residues. In nucleotides, the CDR3 is TGTGCCAGCAGCACCTGGACGGCGGGACGGGAGACCCAGTACTTC. Amino acid sequence: CASSTWTAGRETQYF.

Details on this clone: A junction end diverges from the germline sequence, so it may reflect a read error. The V and J genes are TRBV9 and TRBJ1-5; D gene ambiguous. CDR1 and CDR2 from the germline V gene are SGDLS and YYNGEE. This CDR3 is 13 amino acids long. The DNA of the CDR3 is TGTGCCAGCAGCGTAGCAGGCAATCGGCCCCAGCATTTT. This gives the protein CASSVAGNRPQHF.

In this sample, this clone turned up a few times. This chain links TRBV21-1 with TRBJ1-5. TRBV21-1 is a recognized pseudogene. This CDR3 contains 16 residues. The CDR3 region is CASSIPGGGPSKPQHF. The CDR3 DNA sequence: TGTGCCAGCAGCATCCCTGGGGGGGGACCTTCGAAGCCCCAGCATTTT.

The rearrangement uses TRBV5-1 and TRBJ2-7; 7 nucleotides match TRBD1. V shed 2 bases and J 7 bases; nucleotides not matched to a gene: 6. Germline lookup yields CDR1 SGHRS and CDR2 YFSETQ. The CDR3 runs to 13 residues. The CDR3 loop reads CASSFPGGNEQYF. Written as DNA, the CDR3 is TGCGCCAGCAGCTTTCCAGGGGGAAATGAGCAGTACTTC.

The chain is built from TRBV10-3 and TRBJ1-3; D gene ambiguous. Germline V CDR1 and CDR2: ENHRY, SYGVKD. V lost 0 bases to trimming and J lost 0 bases, with 15 bases between them. This CDR3 is 18 amino acids long. This chain's CDR3 is CAISESGGNFISGNTIYF. The CDR3 DNA follows: TGTGCCATCAGTGAGTCCGGAGGGAACTTTATCTCTGGAAACACCATATATTTT.

J is TRBJ1-4 and V is TRBV9; 8 bases line up with TRBD1. The CDR3 extends over 15 amino acids. Germline CDR1 SGDLS, CDR2 YYNGEE. After removal of 2 bases from V and 6 bases from J, the junction contained 6 bases not matched to a gene. The CDR3 is CASSVRTGKDEKLFF. The CDR3 DNA reads as TGTGCCAGCAGCGTGCGGACAGGGAAGGATGAAAAACTGTTTTTT.

J is TRBJ2-7 and V is TRBV1; no DNA check was done on the table's D call, TRBD1. TRBV1 is termed a pseudogene. This CDR3 contains 14 residues. CDR3 in amino acids: CTSSLQVSSYEQYF. CDR3 DNA: TGCACCAGCAGCCTCCAGGTGAGCTCCTACGAGCAGTACTTC.

V is TRBV27 and J is TRBJ2-7, with D maybe TRBD2 (5 bases). Germline V gene data show CDR1 as MNHEY and CDR2 as SMNVEV (reference sequence). Trimming removed 0 bases at V and 1 base at J, with 13 bases between. CDR3 length equals 16 residues. CDR3 sequence reads: CASSLSWSGSSYEQYF. The CDR3 region has the DNA TGTGCCAGCAGTTTATCCTGGTCGGGGTCATCCTACGAGCAGTACTTC.

This clone was found a few times. The chain is built from TRBV5-1 and TRBJ1-1; possibly TRBD1 for D (5 bases). V lost 3 bases, J lost 3 bases, and 18 bases lay in between. The CDR3 spans 16 residues. Germline V gene lookup returns CDR1 SGHRS and CDR2 YFSETQ. CDR3 nucleotides: TGCGCCAGCAGCTGGGGTTCAGGGAGCAGGGACACTGAAGCTTTCTTT. Residues: CASSWGSGSRDTEAFF.

This rearrangement joins TRBV18 to TRBJ2-7; TRBD1 agrees at 10 bases. The CDR3 loop spans 15 amino acids. Per the germline V gene, CDR1 is KGHSH and CDR2 is LQKENI. Losses at the gene ends were 2 bases for V and 6 bases for J; bases not matched to a gene: 7. CDR3 in DNA: TGTGCCAGCTCACCATTCCCCGGGACAGGGGTCGAGCAGTACTTC. Protein sequence: CASSPFPGTGVEQYF.

This rearrangement joins TRBV2 to TRBJ1-5; D is unclear. V gave up 2 bases and J gave up 2 bases, with 7 bases separating them. CDR3 size: 14 residues. Germline V gene data show CDR1 as SNHLY and CDR2 as FYNNEI. The CDR3 spells CASSERLGNQPQHF. CDR3 nucleotide sequence: TGTGCCAGCAGTGAAAGACTCGGCAATCAGCCCCAGCATTTT.

The V gene is TRBV5-1, the J gene TRBJ2-7; 7 bases line up with TRBD1. The CDR3 is made up of 14 amino acids. The V and J ends lost 0 bases and 3 bases, in that order; junction bases with no gene match: 3. Germline V lookup: CDR1 SGHRS, CDR2 YFSETQ. CDR3 nucleotide sequence: TGCGCCAGCAGCTTGGGGGACAGTGACTACGAGCAGTACTTC. It is translated as CASSLGDSDYEQYF.

The chain recombines TRBV13 with TRBJ2-7; the D gene is possibly TRBD1 (5 bases). Germline-derived CDR1 and CDR2 are PRHDT and FYEKMQ (reference sequence). The CDR3 runs to 15 residues. V was trimmed by 0 bases and J by 3 bases, leaving 12 bases between them. Here the CDR3 DNA reads TGTGCCAGCAGCTTAGGACAGGCAAGCTACTACGAGCAGTACTTC. This gives the protein CASSLGQASYYEQYF. Full variable domain (outside the CDR3, taken from reference TRBV13 and TRBJ2-7): AAGVIQSPRHLIKEKRETATLKCYPIPRHDTVYWYQQGPGQDPQFLISFYEKMQSDKGSIPDRFSAQQFSDYHSELNMSSLELGDSALYFCASSLGQASYYEQYFGPGTRLTVT.

The chain employs TRBV20-1 and TRBJ2-7; tentative D call: TRBD1 (6 bases). The CDR3 contains 11 residues. The V end lost 3 bases, the J end lost 9 bases, and 12 bases lay between the germline ends. Germline V gives CDR1 DFQATT, CDR2 SNEGSKA (reference sequence). The CDR3: CSARRGLGQYF. CDR3 DNA sequence: TGCAGTGCTAGGAGGGGGTTAGGGCAGTACTTC.

This clone showed up just once. This chain uses TRBV11-2 with TRBJ2-1, with D perhaps matching TRBD1 (6 bases). Trimming took off 5 bases at V and 5 bases at J, with 16 bases between the two ends. The CDR3 has 15 residues. Germline CDR1 is SGHAT and CDR2 is FQNNGV. The CDR3 spells CASSQQGYGDNEQFF. As DNA, the CDR3 is TGTGCCAGCAGCCAACAGGGTTATGGGGACAATGAGCAGTTCTTC.